This TCR beta chain was sequenced for a study of T cells in Graves' hyperthyroidism and ophthalmopathy. This clonotype was seen only a few times. The antigen remains undetermined. Patients counted as stable if ophthalmopathy did not develop within 18 months. Study-wide results and caveats: Researchers report that a 13 V-J model separated ophthalmopathy from stable hyperthyroidism. Blood also contained most expanded thyroid clonotypes above 0.001.

The source material, RNA transcripts, was used to amplify TCR beta CDR3 regions. First-round RT-PCR targeting the TCR CDR3 was performed with the HTBI primer set. TCRdb re-derived calls from the multiplex PCR reads in MiXCR, one entry per CDR3 protein. The sample lists approximately 590,000 distinct CDR3 sequences; about 43% were seen once. Germline-derived CDR1 and CDR2 are SGHVS and FQNEAQ. The CDR3 is made up of 15 amino acids. V was trimmed by 5 bases and J by 3 bases, leaving 16 bases between them. Sequencing input: peripheral blood or thyroid tissue (not recorded which). This clonotype was sampled from a woman between 18 and 30 years old with Graves' hyperthyroidism. The chain has TRBV7-8 and TRBJ1-1; D is possibly TRBD1 (6 bases). The CDR3 DNA follows: TGTGCCAGCAGCCGGGAGGGGGTCCGGTACACTGAAGCTTTCTTT. This translates into CASSREGVRYTEAFF.